The next 14 T cell receptor beta chains were all read from a single sample in a study of a mutant IDH1 vaccine in newly diagnosed glioma. The antigens of these receptors remain unknown. Sequencing was performed with immunoSEQ multiplex PCR; in TCRdb, only in-frame clones are kept and a portion is missing. The data hold 75,000 to 85,000 clones, with about 91% observed a single time. Noted time point: week 5, during vaccination. A 20-mer mutant IDH1 peptide at 300 ug was injected subcutaneously with topical imiquimod. This sample comprised PBMCs, obtained from a glioma patient whose treatment included an IDH1 peptide vaccine. The receptors were gathered from a woman in her fifties or sixties with glioma.

The V call is TRBV11-2, the J call TRBJ2-7; perhaps TRBD2 as D (6 bases). With 4 bases removed from V and 0 bases from J, the gap between germline ends came to 16 bases. The CDR3 is made up of 16 amino acids. Germline CDR1 is SGHAT and CDR2 is FQNNGV. The CDR3 is CASSSPGSGGSYEQYF. The CDR3 DNA reads TGTGCCAGCAGCTCCCCGGGTAGCGGAGGCTCCTACGAGCAGTACTTC.

This chain joins TRBV6-6 and TRBJ2-7; D call uncertain. The germline V and J ends were trimmed by 7 bases and 4 bases, with 20 bases remaining between them. From germline, CDR1 is MNHNY and CDR2 SVGAGI (reference sequence). The CDR3 extends over 15 amino acids. CDR3 nucleotide sequence: TGTGCCAGCACTTTAAACGAACAGACGCTATACGAGCAGTACTTC. Translating gives CASTLNEQTLYEQYF.

The J gene is TRBJ1-1, the V gene TRBV6-1; unclear D gene. The CDR3 runs 12 residues. The ends were cut back, 5 bases at V and 6 bases at J, with 10 bases in the middle. Looked up from germline, CDR1 is MNHNS and CDR2 is SASEGT. The CDR3 here is CASSTRFPEAFF. The CDR3 DNA is TGTGCCAGCAGTACAAGATTCCCTGAAGCTTTCTTT.

This clone was recorded only once. The gene calls are TRBV27 and TRBJ2-7; 9 bases are shared with TRBD2. V was clipped by 0 bases and J by 7 bases; unmatched bases: 4. Per germline, CDR1 MNHEY and CDR2 SMNVEV (reference sequence). CDR3 length: 14 amino acids. CDR3 loop: CASSLSAGGQEQYF. DNA for the CDR3: TGTGCCAGCAGTTTATCGGCGGGAGGGCAAGAGCAGTACTTC.

The rearrangement uses TRBV6-1 and TRBJ2-7; 8 positions agree with TRBD1. V shed 4 bases and J 2 bases; nucleotides not matched to a gene: 7. CDR1 is MNHNS and CDR2 is SASEGT in the germline V gene. This CDR3 is 15 amino acids long. CDR3 sequence: CASSGSGQATYEQYF. The CDR3 DNA sequence: TGTGCCAGCAGTGGATCGGGACAGGCGACCTACGAGCAGTACTTC.

The chain uses TRBV2 and TRBJ1-1; D is possibly TRBD1 (5 bases). Germline V gene data show CDR1 as SNHLY and CDR2 as FYNNEI. Trimming removed 11 bases from V and 4 bases from J, with 14 bases in between. CDR3 size: 12 residues. This chain's CDR3 is CARSGTGTEAFF. In nucleotides, the CDR3 is TGTGCCCGCTCCGGGACGGGCACTGAAGCTTTCTTT.

The rearrangement joins TRBV6-8 to TRBJ2-5; unclear D gene. Matching the DNA end better, TRBJ2-7 makes the J call doubtful. Germline CDR1 is MNHGY and CDR2 is SAAAGT. The CDR3 is made up of 10 amino acids. The CDR3 sequence: CASMAYEQYF. CDR3 bases: TGTGCCAGCATGGCCTACGAGCAGTACTTC.

The DNA of the CDR3 is TGTGCCAGCAGCCCTACGAGGAGTAGCACAGATACGCAGTATTTT. Translated, it gives CASSPTRSSTDTQYF. V is TRBV7-2 and J is TRBJ2-3; no reliable D call. The V gene's germline CDR1 is SGHTA and CDR2 FQGNSA. The CDR3 has 15 residues. V was pared by 5 bases and J by 0 bases, with 12 bases between.

The genes are TRBV6-1 and TRBJ2-5; D remains unclear. The length of the CDR3 is 15 residues. Looked up from germline, CDR1 is MNHNS and CDR2 is SASEGT. With 11 bases removed from V and 3 bases from J, the gap between germline ends came to 22 bases. The CDR3: CASGRRRFVEETQYF. DNA for the CDR3: TGTGCCTCCGGACGGCGAAGGTTCGTGGAAGAGACCCAGTACTTC.

This chain uses TRBV9 with TRBJ1-5; TRBD1 matches at 9 bases. Looked up from germline, CDR1 is SGDLS and CDR2 is YYNGEE. The CDR3 has 16 amino acids. With 0 bases clipped from V and 6 bases from J, the junction kept 7 bases outside the gene matches. The CDR3 DNA is TGTGCCAGCAGCGTAGTAGTCCGGACAGGGGTTCAGCCCCAGCATTTT. This codes for CASSVVVRTGVQPQHF. The variable domain in full, with the rest retrieved from reference TRBV9 and TRBJ1-5, is DSGVTQTPKHLITATGQRVTLRCSPRSGDLSVYWYQQSLDQGLQFLIQYYNGEERAKGNILERFSAQQFPDLHSELNLSSLELGDSALYFCASSVVVRTGVQPQHFGDGTRLSIL.

The chain is built from TRBV27 and TRBJ2-5; 8 bases map to TRBD2. The CDR3 contains 13 residues. Germline V gene data show CDR1 as MNHEY and CDR2 as SMNVEV (reference sequence). V shed 6 bases and J 3 bases; nucleotides not matched to a gene: 3. For the CDR3, the DNA is TGTGCCAGCAGGCGGCGGGAGGAAGAGACCCAGTACTTC. It specifies CASRRREEETQYF.

The chain joins TRBV29-1 to TRBJ1-2, with D uncertain. CDR3 length: 14 residues. The ends were cut back, 3 bases at V and 0 bases at J, with 11 bases in the middle. CDR1 SQVTM and CDR2 ANQGSEA come from the germline V gene. CDR3 amino acids: CSVDVAGANYGYTF. The CDR3 DNA is TGCAGCGTTGACGTGGCAGGAGCTAACTATGGCTACACCTTC.

The V gene is TRBV7-3, the J gene TRBJ2-2, with 7 nucleotides matching TRBD2. V was clipped by 2 bases and J by 7 bases; unmatched bases: 7. In germline, CDR1 is SGHTA, CDR2 FQGTGA. The CDR3 is 15 residues long. The CDR3 spells CASSLGLAEVGELFF. The CDR3 nucleotides are TGTGCCAGCAGCTTAGGCCTAGCGGAAGTCGGGGAGCTGTTTTTT.

This clone was observed a single time. The chain carries TRBV30 and TRBJ2-7; 8 bases fit TRBD2. Germline trimming cut 3 bases from V and 2 bases from J; bases unmatched to any gene: 3. Germline V gene data show CDR1 as GTSNPN and CDR2 as SVGIG (reference sequence). The CDR3 sequence is 13 residues long. CDR3 amino acids: CAWRGTRPYEQYF. CDR3 nucleotides: TGTGCCTGGAGGGGGACTAGGCCCTACGAGCAGTACTTC.